Following are 28 T cell receptor beta chains from one sample sequenced in a study of cytomegalovirus exposure and HLA in healthy donors (dated by TCRdb to 2015 to 2018). Libraries came from the immunoSEQ multiplex PCR assay. The multiplex PCR relied on a mix of 60 forward primers for TCR Vbeta segments and 13 reverse primers for TCR Jbeta segments. What TCRdb holds here is the immuneACCESS table cut down to in-frame rearrangements. Part of the clones is not present; checked against another copy, under half of the missing clones reflect an unresolved V gene, and the others are unexplained. This sample holds over 150,000 clones; around 80% were observed only once. Roughly 1.9% of the sample rests with the top ten. Sequenced sample: PBMCs. The receptors were sampled from a man aged 40-49 years in good health and CMV-seronegative.

This clone was counted once. The chain couples TRBV5-1 to TRBJ2-1; 8 positions agree with TRBD2. This CDR3 region has 14 residues. The V gene's germline CDR1 is SGHRS and CDR2 YFSETQ. The J segment lost 10 bases and the V segment lost 4 bases, leaving 10 bases of the junction unmatched. CDR3 nucleotide sequence: TGCGCCAGCAGCCGGGAGGGCCTTTCGTTAGAGCAGTTCTTC. The encoded protein is CASSREGLSLEQFF.

V gene TRBV11-2 combines with J gene TRBJ1-3; weak D call: TRBD1 (6 bases). Germline CDR1 and CDR2: SGHAT and FQNNGV. This CDR3 has 17 residues. Trimming left V 1 base short and J 4 bases short, with 17 bases between. The CDR3 bases are TGTGCCAGCAGCTTAGCCCCGAGCGGGGGCACCGGAAACACCATATATTTT. It translates to CASSLAPSGGTGNTIYF.

This chain joins TRBV6-5 and TRBJ2-7; 8 positions match TRBD2. CDR3 length: 15 amino acids. The germline CDR1 and CDR2 sequences are MNHEY and SVGAGI. The V and J ends lost 6 bases and 3 bases, in that order; junction bases with no gene match: 10. The CDR3 protein is CASRGAGDGFYEQYF. The CDR3 DNA reads TGTGCCAGCAGGGGAGCGGGAGATGGATTCTACGAGCAGTACTTC.

The chain links TRBV18 to TRBJ2-7; 11 positions match TRBD2. V dropped 5 bases and J dropped 4; count of bases not matched to a gene: 7. The CDR3 covers 15 residues. Looked up from germline, CDR1 is KGHSH and CDR2 is LQKENI. The CDR3 is CASSSTSGTGYEQYF. CDR3 sequence (DNA): TGTGCCAGCTCATCGACTAGCGGGACAGGGTACGAGCAGTACTTC.

This clone was counted only a few times. The chain links TRBV7-2 to TRBJ2-7, with a tentative D call TRBD1 (5 bases). The V gene lost 2 bases and the J gene lost 2 bases, with 13 bases spanning the gap. From germline, CDR1 is SGHTA and CDR2 FQGNSA. This CDR3 region has 15 residues. CDR3 nucleotides: TGTGCCAGCAGCTTAAGCAGGGCGACTCCCTACGAGCAGTACTTC. It codes for CASSLSRATPYEQYF. The full variable domain, with the rest looked up from reference TRBV7-2 and TRBJ2-7, is GAGVSQSPSNKVTEKGKDVELRCDPISGHTALYWYRQSLGQGLEFLIYFQGNSAPDKSGLPSDRFSAERTGGSVSTLTIQRTQQEDSAVYLCASSLSRATPYEQYFGPGTRLTVT.

This clone was picked up one time. The chain is built from TRBV30 and TRBJ2-7, with a possible D match to TRBD1 (5 bases). The CDR3 contains 14 residues. From germline, CDR1 is GTSNPN and CDR2 SVGIG (reference sequence). The germline V and J ends were trimmed by 2 bases and 5 bases, with 16 bases remaining between them. CDR3 nucleotide sequence: TGTGCCTGGAGTTTAGCACCTGGGGCGAACGAGCAGTACTTC. Protein: CAWSLAPGANEQYF.

The genes are TRBV29-1 and TRBJ2-1; 14 bases line up with TRBD2. The CDR3 is made up of 17 amino acids. Germline loops: CDR1 SQVTM, CDR2 ANQGSEA. The junction had 5 bases not matched to a gene; V was cut back by 4 bases and J by 0 bases. CDR3 amino acids: CSVVGLAGEFSYNEQFF. The CDR3 DNA reads as TGCAGCGTTGTGGGACTAGCGGGAGAATTCTCCTACAATGAGCAGTTCTTC.

This chain's CDR3 is CASLGQGASGNTIYF. The CDR3 DNA sequence: TGTGCCAGCTTGGGACAGGGGGCGAGTGGAAACACCATATATTTT. This chain links TRBV5-5 with TRBJ1-3; TRBD1 aligns across 12 bases. The CDR3 is 15 residues long. The J segment lost 3 bases and the V segment lost 7 bases, leaving 5 bases of the junction unmatched. Germline V gene data show CDR1 as SGHKS and CDR2 as YYEKEE (reference sequence).

V usage is TRBV29-1 and J usage is TRBJ2-5, with 9 bases that match TRBD2. CDR1 is SQVTM, CDR2 ANQGSEA, per germline. The V gene end was trimmed by 4 bases and the J gene end by 1 base; junction bases not matched to a gene: 10. The CDR3 length is 16 residues. As DNA, the CDR3 is TGCAGCGTTGTAGGCCCGCGGGAGGGTTCCCAAGAGACCCAGTACTTC. Protein product: CSVVGPREGSQETQYF.

On this clone itself: A read error may account for a junction end that differs from germline. The chain is built from TRBV7-8 and TRBJ1-3, with D hard to call. Germline V gene lookup returns CDR1 SGHVS and CDR2 FQNEAQ. The CDR3 is 13 residues long. CDR3 sequence reads: CAGSSRPGNTIYF. The CDR3, as DNA: TGTGCCGGCAGCTCTAGACCCGGAAACACCATATATTTT.

V usage is TRBV6-1 and J usage is TRBJ1-5; D remains unclear. This CDR3 is 13 amino acids long. CDR1 is MNHNS, CDR2 SASEGT, per germline. Between the trimmed V and J ends, which lost 0 bases and 12 bases, there was a span of 12 bases. CDR3 sequence reads: CASSEAREGCQHF. The DNA for the CDR3 is TGTGCCAGCAGTGAAGCGCGTGAGGGTTGCCAGCATTTT.

The V call is TRBV11-2, the J call TRBJ1-4; a weak D match, TRBD1 (5 bases). The germline CDR1 and CDR2 sequences are SGHAT and FQNNGV. The CDR3 is 12 amino acids. V lost 4 bases and J lost 10, with 10 bases in between. DNA of the CDR3: TGTGCCAGCAGCTATCTAACAGGAAAACTGTTTTTT. Amino acids: CASSYLTGKLFF. Full variable domain (missing parts from reference TRBV11-2 and TRBJ1-4): EAGVAQSPRYKIIEKRQSVAFWCNPISGHATLYWYQQILGQGPKLLIQFQNNGVVDDSQLPKDRFSAERLKGVDSTLKIQPAKLEDSAVYLCASSYLTGKLFFGSGTQLSVL.

The V and J genes are TRBV7-2 and TRBJ2-1; D gene unclear. Germline CDR1 and CDR2: SGHTA and FQGNSA. V was pared by 5 bases and J by 7 bases, with 9 bases between. This CDR3 region has 12 residues. CDR3 protein: CASSKTQNEQFF. CDR3 nucleotides: TGTGCCAGCAGCAAAACCCAGAATGAGCAGTTCTTC.

The chain employs TRBV4-1 and TRBJ2-2; D is unresolved. The CDR3 is made up of 15 amino acids. Germline V lookup: CDR1 MGHRA, CDR2 YSYEKL. Trimming pared 0 bases from V and 7 bases from J, leaving 12 bases between. DNA for the CDR3: TGCGCCAGCAGCCAAGATCGAGGCAGTGACGGGGAGCTGTTTTTT. This codes for CASSQDRGSDGELFF.

This clone was recorded once. The germline gene is not matched at one end of the junction; a read error may be the cause. V gene TRBV27 combines with J gene TRBJ2-6; TRBD2 might be the D (6 bases). The CDR3 loop spans 18 amino acids. Germline lookup yields CDR1 MNHEY and CDR2 SMNVEV (reference sequence). CDR3 sequence: CASSLFAGLLSGANGLTF. The CDR3 DNA is TGTGCCAGCAGTTTATTCGCGGGACTGCTCTCTGGGGCCAACGGCCTGACTTTC. Together with reference TRBV27 and TRBJ2-6, the CDR3 gives the full variable domain: EAQVTQNPRYLITVTGKKLTVTCSQNMNHEYMSWYRQDPGLGLRQIYYSMNVEVTDKGDVPEGYKVSRKEKRNFPLILESPSPNQTSLYFCASSLFAGLLSGANGLTFGAGSRLTVL.

Note on this clone: The junction and the germline gene differ at one end; a read error may be behind it. The J gene is TRBJ2-7, the V gene TRBV6-1; TRBD1 aligns across 11 bases. The germline CDR1 and CDR2 sequences are MNHNS and SASEGT. This CDR3 spans 13 amino acids. This chain's CDR3 is CACSADRGREQYF. The CDR3 DNA sequence: TGTGCCTGCAGTGCGGACAGGGGGCGAGAGCAGTACTTC.

This clone was counted a few times. The V call is TRBV28, the J call TRBJ2-3, with D uncertain. This CDR3 spans 13 amino acids. Germline V CDR1 and CDR2: MDHEN, SYDVKM. V was cut by 6 bases and J by 4 bases, with 11 bases left in between. The CDR3 region has the DNA TGTGCCAGCAGCTTTCCGAGGCCAGATACGCAGTATTTT. As protein: CASSFPRPDTQYF.

This chain connects TRBV7-2 to TRBJ1-4, with 7 bases that match TRBD1. The CDR3 loop spans 15 amino acids. From germline, CDR1 is SGHTA and CDR2 FQGNSA. V shed 4 bases and J 3 bases; nucleotides not matched to a gene: 5. The CDR3 protein is CASSSRQGPNEKLFF. The CDR3 DNA follows: TGTGCCAGCAGCTCCCGACAGGGCCCTAATGAAAAACTGTTTTTT.

The chain couples TRBV6-1 to TRBJ2-5; TRBD1 agrees at 7 bases. The CDR3 has 14 residues. V trimming: 3 bases; J trimming: 4 bases; junction bases outside the gene matches: 5. Germline CDR1 reads MNHNS; CDR2 reads SASEGT. The CDR3 DNA sequence: TGTGCCAGCAGTGATTGGACAGGACGAGAGACCCAGTACTTC. Residues: CASSDWTGRETQYF.

The chain is built from TRBV11-2 and TRBJ2-2; D is unresolved. Between the trimmed V and J ends, which lost 3 bases and 4 bases, there was a span of 6 bases. The CDR3 has 13 residues. The germline CDR1 and CDR2 sequences are SGHAT and FQNNGV. Here the CDR3 reads CASSFAVTGELFF. As DNA, the CDR3 is TGTGCCAGCAGCTTCGCGGTCACCGGGGAGCTGTTTTTT. The full variable domain, in which reference TRBV11-2 and TRBJ2-2 provide the parts outside the CDR3, is EAGVAQSPRYKIIEKRQSVAFWCNPISGHATLYWYQQILGQGPKLLIQFQNNGVVDDSQLPKDRFSAERLKGVDSTLKIQPAKLEDSAVYLCASSFAVTGELFFGEGSRLTVL.

This clone was found a few times. The V call is TRBV19, the J call TRBJ2-1; D gene ambiguous. Trimming left V 0 bases short and J 5 bases short, with 8 bases between. The V gene's germline CDR1 is LNHDA and CDR2 SQIVND (reference sequence). The length of the CDR3 is 14 residues. CDR3 DNA sequence: TGTGCCAGTAGTATAGAGGGCCAGAACAATGAGCAGTTCTTC. It translates to CASSIEGQNNEQFF. The variable domain in full, with the rest retrieved from reference TRBV19 and TRBJ2-1, is DGGITQSPKYLFRKEGQNVTLSCEQNLNHDAMYWYRQDPGQGLRLIYYSQIVNDFQKGDIAEGYSVSREKKESFPLTVTSAQKNPTAFYLCASSIEGQNNEQFFGPGTRLTVL.

The rearrangement links TRBV11-2 to TRBJ2-7; the match to TRBD2 covers 7 bases. The V gene's germline CDR1 is SGHAT and CDR2 FQNNGV. J lost 3 bases, V lost 4 bases, and 6 bases had no gene match. CDR3 size: 14 residues. CDR3 residues: CASSSLRGDYEQYF. The CDR3 DNA reads TGTGCCAGCAGCTCTCTCCGGGGGGACTACGAGCAGTACTTC.

The chain couples TRBV6-5 to TRBJ1-4; D is undetermined. With 5 bases removed from V and 8 bases from J, the gap between germline ends came to 15 bases. Looked up from germline, CDR1 is MNHEY and CDR2 is SVGAGI. The CDR3 consists of 14 residues. CDR3: CASSSQASWEKLFF. The CDR3 region has the DNA TGTGCCAGCAGTAGTCAGGCATCTTGGGAAAAACTGTTTTTT.

The J gene is TRBJ1-1, the V gene TRBV6-1, with 9 bases lining up with TRBD1. With 3 bases clipped from V and 11 bases from J, the junction kept 7 bases outside the gene matches. The V gene's germline CDR1 is MNHNS and CDR2 SASEGT. This CDR3 contains 13 residues. DNA for the CDR3: TGTGCCAGCAGTGAGGACAGGGGCGACAGGGCTTTCTTT. Its translation is CASSEDRGDRAFF.

The chain combines TRBV21-1 with TRBJ2-5; TRBD2 is the table's D call, not checked against the DNA. TRBV21-1 is tagged as a pseudogene. The CDR3 has 16 residues. The CDR3 region is CASSKGTSGRWETQYF. CDR3 DNA: TGTGCCAGCAGCAAAGGGACTAGCGGGAGGTGGGAGACCCAGTACTTC.

Comment on this clone: One end of the junction is discordant with germline, which a read error may explain. This chain links TRBV11-3 with TRBJ2-2; D perhaps matches TRBD1 (6 bases). The CDR3 spans 16 residues. Germline V gene data show CDR1 as SGHNT and CDR2 as YENEEA. The CDR3, as DNA: TGTGCCAGCAGCGCCCGCAGGGGAGAGGGCACCAGGGAGCTGTTTTTT. Amino acid sequence: CASSARRGEGTRELFF.

The chain uses TRBV9 and TRBJ2-7; 7 positions match TRBD1. CDR3 length equals 14 residues. V lost 1 base and J lost 5; bases outside the gene matches: 6. The germline CDR1 and CDR2 sequences are SGDLS and YYNGEE. CDR3 amino acids: CASSVLGGNDEQYF. In DNA, the CDR3 is TGTGCCAGCAGCGTACTAGGGGGCAACGACGAGCAGTACTTC.

The V gene is TRBV28, the J gene TRBJ1-6; 8 positions match TRBD1. The CDR3 loop spans 14 amino acids. Germline trimming cut 7 bases from V and 9 bases from J; bases unmatched to any gene: 8. Per the germline V gene, CDR1 is MDHEN and CDR2 is SYDVKM. Here the CDR3 reads CASTLDRVISPLHF. The DNA for the CDR3 is TGTGCCAGCACCCTGGACAGGGTAATTTCACCCCTCCACTTT.